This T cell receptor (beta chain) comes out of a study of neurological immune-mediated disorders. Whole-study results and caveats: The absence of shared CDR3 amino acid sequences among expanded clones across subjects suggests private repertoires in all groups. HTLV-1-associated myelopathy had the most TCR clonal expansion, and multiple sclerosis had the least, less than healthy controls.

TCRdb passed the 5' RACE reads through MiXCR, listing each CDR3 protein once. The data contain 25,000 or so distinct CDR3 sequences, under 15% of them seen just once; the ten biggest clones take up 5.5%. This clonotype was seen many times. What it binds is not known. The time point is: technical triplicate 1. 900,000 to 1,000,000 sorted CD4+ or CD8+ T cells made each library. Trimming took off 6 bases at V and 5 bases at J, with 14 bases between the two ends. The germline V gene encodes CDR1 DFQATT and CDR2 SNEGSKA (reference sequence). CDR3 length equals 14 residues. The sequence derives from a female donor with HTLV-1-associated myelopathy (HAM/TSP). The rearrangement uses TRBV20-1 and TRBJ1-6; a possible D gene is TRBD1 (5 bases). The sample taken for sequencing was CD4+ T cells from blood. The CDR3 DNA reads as TGCAGTGCAGGGGAAGGGGCACATAATTCACCCCTCCACTTT. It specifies CSAGEGAHNSPLHF.